Below are 2 T cell receptor beta chains sequenced from a single sample in a study of cytomegalovirus exposure and HLA in healthy donors. Generated by immunoSEQ multiplex PCR, the TCRdb table keeps only in-frame clones and is missing some. The sample lists about 220,000 clones; approximately 80% were seen once. The specimen sequenced was PBMCs. These receptors were obtained from a woman aged 25 to 39 in good health and CMV-seropositive.

The chain has TRBV4-2 and TRBJ2-2; tentatively, D is TRBD2 (6 bases). CDR3 length equals 15 residues. Germline V gives CDR1 LGHNA, CDR2 YNFKEQ. Trimming removed 4 bases from V and 0 bases from J, with 9 bases in between. CDR3 region: CASSLGGANTGELFF. The CDR3 DNA sequence: TGTGCCAGCAGCCTTGGAGGGGCGAACACCGGGGAGCTGTTTTTT.

For this clone: The sample carries other DNA sequences with the same CDR3. The V gene is TRBV28, the J gene TRBJ1-2, with D uncertain. Germline assignment: CDR1 MDHEN and CDR2 SYDVKM. V was cut by 4 bases and J by 8 bases, with 8 bases left in between. CDR3 length: 11 residues. CDR3 sequence (DNA): TGTGCCAGCAGTTCAGTCGGGGGCTACACCTTC. Amino acid sequence: CASSSVGGYTF.